The 15 T cell receptor beta chains presented below share a single source sample, sequenced in a study of post-analysis software for immune sequencing data. Study findings and constraints: Five TRBV segments were significantly more frequent in patients than in controls. TRBV5-6, TRBV5-1 and TRBV20-1 were among these segments.

Unique molecular identifiers were present in the TCR beta cDNA libraries. TCRdb independently ran MiXCR on the PCR reads; one entry per CDR3 protein. The repertoire holds around 440,000 distinct CDR3 sequences, with around 40% as singletons. Their antigens are not known. What was sequenced was blood. The receptors were gathered from a girl aged 5 to 17 with multiple sclerosis.

This chain connects TRBV5-4 to TRBJ2-1; 10 nucleotides align to TRBD2. This CDR3 has 11 amino acids. Per the germline V gene, CDR1 is SGHNT and CDR2 is YYREEE (reference sequence). With V trimmed by 6 bases and J by 15 bases, 6 bases remained unmatched. The CDR3 DNA sequence: TGTGCCAGCAACACAGCGGGAGGGATGTTCTTC. Its translation: CASNTAGGMFF.

V is TRBV20-1 and J is TRBJ2-1, with 12 bases aligning to TRBD2. Germline assignment: CDR1 DFQATT and CDR2 SNEGSKA (reference sequence). This CDR3 is built from 15 residues. Trimming cost V 6 bases and J 3 bases; bases outside gene matches: 6. For the CDR3, the DNA is TGCAGTGCGAGCGAACTAGCGGGGGGCTACAATGAGCAGTTCTTC. It encodes CSASELAGGYNEQFF.

CDR3 nucleotide sequence: TGTGCCAGCAGCGCGCGACCGGGACTAGCGGGAGTGGAGGGAGATGAGCAGTTCTTC. It is translated as CASSARPGLAGVEGDEQFF. The rearrangement links TRBV9 to TRBJ2-1; 14 nucleotides align to TRBD2. The CDR3 covers 19 residues. V shed 3 bases and J 8 bases; nucleotides not matched to a gene: 16. Germline V gene sequence: CDR1 SGDLS, CDR2 YYNGEE.

This clonotype showed up just a few times. The chain has TRBV7-2 and TRBJ2-7; 9 bases match TRBD1. V lost 3 bases to trimming and J lost 3 bases; unmatched junction nucleotides: 6. CDR1 SGHTA and CDR2 FQGNSA come from the germline V gene. The CDR3 totals 15 residues. The CDR3 nucleotides are TGTGCCAGCAGCTTTTCGGGACAGGGCTTCTACGAGCAGTACTTC. This gives the protein CASSFSGQGFYEQYF.

The chain is built from TRBV4-2 and TRBJ1-1, with a possible D match to TRBD1 (5 bases). CDR1 is LGHNA and CDR2 is YNFKEQ in the germline V gene. Trimming removed 1 base at V and 4 bases at J, with 13 bases between. CDR3 length equals 15 residues. The CDR3 loop is CASSQVQASGTEAFF. In DNA form, the CDR3 reads TGTGCCAGCAGCCAAGTACAGGCAAGTGGCACTGAAGCTTTCTTT.

A note on this clonotype: Mismatch with germline at one junction end may stem from a read error. The CDR3 spells CSAPSGSTDTQYF. For the CDR3, the DNA is TGCAGTGCCCCTAGCGGGAGTACAGATACACAGTATTTT. The chain recombines TRBV20-1 with TRBJ2-3, with 10 bases aligning to TRBD2. CDR3 length equals 13 residues. From germline, CDR1 is DFQATT and CDR2 SNEGSKA (reference sequence).

This clonotype has just one count. J is TRBJ1-5 and V is TRBV4-1; D call uncertain. In germline, CDR1 is MGHRA, CDR2 YSYEKL. This CDR3 is 14 amino acids long. V was trimmed by 4 bases and J by 4 bases, leaving 11 bases between them. The CDR3 nucleotides read TGCGCCAGCAGCCCCGAGGCGGGTAATCAGCCCCAGCATTTT. As protein: CASSPEAGNQPQHF.

This clonotype was observed once. V usage is TRBV5-1 and J usage is TRBJ2-7; unclear D gene. V was clipped by 2 bases and J by 0 bases, with 12 bases between them. Germline V lookup: CDR1 SGHRS, CDR2 YFSETQ. The CDR3 spans 15 residues. CDR3 loop: CASSFRAASSYEQYF. The CDR3 nucleotides read TGCGCCAGCAGCTTCCGGGCGGCGAGCTCCTACGAGCAGTACTTC.

The rearrangement joins TRBV11-2 to TRBJ1-2; D ambiguous. The CDR3 totals 12 residues. The germline gives CDR1 SGHAT, CDR2 FQNNGV. The V gene lost 8 bases and the J gene lost 2 bases, with 9 bases spanning the gap. The CDR3 sequence: CASRRLNYGYTF. CDR3 sequence (DNA): TGTGCCAGCCGGCGGCTCAACTATGGCTACACCTTC.

The chain employs TRBV10-3 and TRBJ1-1; a weak D match, TRBD1 (6 bases). V was shortened by 6 bases and J by 4 bases, with 21 bases between the two germline ends. The CDR3 extends over 16 amino acids. Germline V gene lookup returns CDR1 ENHRY and CDR2 SYGVKD. The CDR3 sequence is CAISRSGGQGGTEAFF. CDR3 in DNA: TGTGCCATCAGCCGCTCCGGGGGGCAAGGGGGCACTGAAGCTTTCTTT.

Regarding this clonotype: One end of the junction does not line up with germline, which may come from a read error. J is TRBJ2-1 and V is TRBV20-1; D tentatively fits TRBD1 or TRBD2 (6 bases each). CDR3 length equals 18 residues. Germline V gene data show CDR1 as DFQATT and CDR2 as SNEGSKA (reference sequence). Here the CDR3 reads CSARDIGVTGASHNEQFF. The CDR3 DNA is TGCAGTGCTAGAGATATCGGGGTGACGGGGGCCTCCCACAACGAGCAGTTCTTC.

This chain uses TRBV9 with TRBJ2-1, with TRBD2 matching 13 bases. CDR3 length: 15 residues. The trim removed 6 bases at V and 9 bases at J, leaving 9 bases unmatched. Germline CDR1 is SGDLS and CDR2 is YYNGEE. For the CDR3, the DNA is TGTGCCAGCAATACCGGGACTAGCGGGATCCCTGAGCAGTTCTTC. Encoded protein: CASNTGTSGIPEQFF.

This clonotype showed up just a few times. The rearrangement uses TRBV29-1 and TRBJ1-2; 8 nucleotides match TRBD1. Germline CDR1 SQVTM, CDR2 ANQGSEA. The V segment lost 4 bases and the J segment 4 bases; nucleotides outside the gene matches: 8. CDR3 length: 14 amino acids. The CDR3 loop is CSVARQGAAYGYTF. The CDR3 DNA reads as TGCAGCGTTGCACGCCAGGGGGCGGCCTATGGCTACACCTTC.

This chain connects TRBV5-1 to TRBJ2-7; D gene ambiguous. Trimming shortened V by 0 bases and J by 2 bases, and 9 bases separated the two germline ends. The CDR3 contains 14 residues. Germline CDR1 and CDR2: SGHRS and YFSETQ. The CDR3 region has the DNA TGCGCCAGCAGCTTGGCGGCTGCCACCTACGAGCAGTACTTC. It is translated as CASSLAAATYEQYF.

This rearrangement joins TRBV9 to TRBJ1-5; D gene uncertain. Trimming left V 0 bases short and J 0 bases short, with 10 bases between. CDR1 SGDLS and CDR2 YYNGEE come from the germline V gene. This CDR3 has 16 residues. CDR3 in DNA: TGTGCCAGCAGCGTAGGTGCCGAGTATAGCAATCAGCCCCAGCATTTT. Amino acids: CASSVGAEYSNQPQHF.